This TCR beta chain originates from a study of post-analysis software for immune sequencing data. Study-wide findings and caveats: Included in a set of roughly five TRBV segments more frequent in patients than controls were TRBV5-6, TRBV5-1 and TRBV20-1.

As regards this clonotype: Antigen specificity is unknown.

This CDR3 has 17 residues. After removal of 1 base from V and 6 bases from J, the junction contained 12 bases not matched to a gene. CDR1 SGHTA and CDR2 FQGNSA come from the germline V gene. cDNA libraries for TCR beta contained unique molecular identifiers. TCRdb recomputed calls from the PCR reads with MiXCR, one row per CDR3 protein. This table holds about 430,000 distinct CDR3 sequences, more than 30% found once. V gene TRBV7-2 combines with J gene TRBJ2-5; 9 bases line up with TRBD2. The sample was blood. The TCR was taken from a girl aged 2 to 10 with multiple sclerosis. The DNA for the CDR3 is TGTGCCAGCAGCTTAGGCACCCTGGGACTAGCCGTAAAGACCCAGTACTTC. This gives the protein CASSLGTLGLAVKTQYF.